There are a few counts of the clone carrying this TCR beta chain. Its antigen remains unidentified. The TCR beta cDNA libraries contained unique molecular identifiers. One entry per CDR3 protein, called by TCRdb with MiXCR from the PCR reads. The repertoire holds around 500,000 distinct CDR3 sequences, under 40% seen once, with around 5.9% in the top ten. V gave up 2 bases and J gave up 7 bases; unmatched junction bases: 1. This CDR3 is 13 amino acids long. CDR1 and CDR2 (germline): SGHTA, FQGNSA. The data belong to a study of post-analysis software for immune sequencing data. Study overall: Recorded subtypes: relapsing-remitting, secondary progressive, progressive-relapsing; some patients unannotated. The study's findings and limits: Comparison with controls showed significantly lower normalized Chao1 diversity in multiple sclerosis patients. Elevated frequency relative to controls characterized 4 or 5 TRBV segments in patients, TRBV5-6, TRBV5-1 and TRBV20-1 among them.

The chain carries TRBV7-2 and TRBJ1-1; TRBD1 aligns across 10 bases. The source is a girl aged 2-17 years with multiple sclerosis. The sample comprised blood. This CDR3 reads CASSLRTGGEAFF. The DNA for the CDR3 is TGTGCCAGCAGCTTACGGACAGGGGGTGAAGCTTTCTTT.